This TCR beta chain was identified in a study of response to subunit inactivated influenza vaccine. The sample holds a few counts of this clonotype. TCRdb re-analysed the RT-PCR reads in MiXCR, keeping a single row per CDR3 protein. The sample consists of 450,000 to 550,000 distinct CDR3 sequences, about 25% of them appearing once. The CDR3 has 16 amino acids. Germline V gene sequence: CDR1 SGHTA, CDR2 FQGNSA. Trimming shortened V by 5 bases and J by 4 bases, and 21 bases separated the two germline ends. The sequence derives from a man aged 50-60 years who received an inactivated influenza vaccine. The chain couples TRBV7-2 to TRBJ2-7, with D perhaps TRBD2 (5 bases). The sequencing here drew on CD4+ T cells sorted from PBMCs, taken 4 to 6 days after vaccination. This chain's CDR3 is CASSPVSLAEVYEQYF. CDR3 bases: TGTGCCAGCAGCCCCGTTTCCTTGGCGGAGGTGTACGAGCAGTACTTC. The entire variable domain, with the rest obtained from reference TRBV7-2 and TRBJ2-7, is as follows: GAGVSQSPSNKVTEKGKDVELRCDPISGHTALYWYRQSLGQGLEFLIYFQGNSAPDKSGLPSDRFSAERTGGSVSTLTIQRTQQEDSAVYLCASSPVSLAEVYEQYFGPGTRLTVT.